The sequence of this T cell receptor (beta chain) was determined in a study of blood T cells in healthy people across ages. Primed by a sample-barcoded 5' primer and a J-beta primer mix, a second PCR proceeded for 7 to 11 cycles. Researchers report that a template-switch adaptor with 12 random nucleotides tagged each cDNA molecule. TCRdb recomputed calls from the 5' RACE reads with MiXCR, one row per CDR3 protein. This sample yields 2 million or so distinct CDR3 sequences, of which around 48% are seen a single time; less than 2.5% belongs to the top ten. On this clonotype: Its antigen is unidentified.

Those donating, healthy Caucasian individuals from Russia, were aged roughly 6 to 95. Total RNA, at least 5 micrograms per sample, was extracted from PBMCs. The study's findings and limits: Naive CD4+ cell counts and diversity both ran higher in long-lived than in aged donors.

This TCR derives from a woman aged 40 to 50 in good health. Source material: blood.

The CDR3 loop is CSARDQGDTEAFF. The CDR3, as DNA: TGCAGTGCTAGAGATCAGGGAGACACTGAAGCTTTCTTT. This rearrangement joins TRBV20-1 to TRBJ1-1; D might be TRBD1 (5 bases). The germline V gene encodes CDR1 DFQATT and CDR2 SNEGSKA (reference sequence). The CDR3 loop spans 13 amino acids. V shed 0 bases and J shed 3 bases, with 8 bases lying between them.